The 14 T cell receptor beta chains below come from one sample, sequenced in a study of technical replicates of blood from several donors. Sequencing was performed with immunoSEQ multiplex PCR; in TCRdb, only in-frame clones are kept and a portion is missing. The table includes 65,000 to 85,000 clones, 96% detected once. Sequencing was performed on T cells isolated from PBMCs. These receptors were collected from a human donor in good health.

The chain has TRBV7-9 and TRBJ1-3, with 11 bases that match TRBD1. There are 16 residues in the CDR3. The V segment lost 5 bases and the J segment 4 bases; nucleotides outside the gene matches: 7. Germline CDR1 is SEHNR and CDR2 is FQNEAQ (reference sequence). The DNA of the CDR3 is TGTGCCAGCAGCCCACCGGACAGGGGGCGAGGAAACACCATATATTTT. Translated: CASSPPDRGRGNTIYF.

This sequence joins TRBV13 and TRBJ2-1; the D is unclear. The germline CDR1 and CDR2 sequences are PRHDT and FYEKMQ (reference sequence). The V end was cut by 0 bases, the J end by 0 bases, with 6 bases between. The CDR3 runs 15 residues. The CDR3 DNA follows: TGTGCCAGCAGCTTAGGGGCAGGCTCCTACAATGAGCAGTTCTTC. Protein product: CASSLGAGSYNEQFF. Supplemented by reference TRBV13 and TRBJ2-1, the full variable domain reads AAGVIQSPRHLIKEKRETATLKCYPIPRHDTVYWYQQGPGQDPQFLISFYEKMQSDKGSIPDRFSAQQFSDYHSELNMSSLELGDSALYFCASSLGAGSYNEQFFGPGTRLTVL.

The rearrangement joins TRBV7-9 to TRBJ2-7; D not certain. CDR3 length: 14 residues. V lost 1 base to trimming and J lost 3 bases, with 10 bases between them. Per the germline V gene, CDR1 is SEHNR and CDR2 is FQNEAQ (reference sequence). For the CDR3, the DNA is TGTGCCAGCAGCTTAGGCCCAGTTCTCTACGAGCAGTACTTC. Protein product: CASSLGPVLYEQYF.

The genes are TRBV4-2 and TRBJ1-5; no clear D. Trimming left V 3 bases short and J 0 bases short, with 9 bases between. CDR3 length: 15 residues. CDR1 and CDR2 (germline): LGHNA, YNFKEQ. The CDR3 nucleotides are TGTGCCAGCAGCCAGGCCCCCGATAGCAATCAGCCCCAGCATTTT. The encoded protein is CASSQAPDSNQPQHF.

The chain couples TRBV4-1 to TRBJ2-1, with D tentatively TRBD2 (5 bases). The CDR3 contains 15 residues. V was pared by 4 bases and J by 0 bases, with 10 bases between. Per germline, CDR1 MGHRA and CDR2 YSYEKL. The CDR3 DNA follows: TGCGCCAGCAGCCCAGCGGTGGACTCCTACAATGAGCAGTTCTTC. It yields the protein CASSPAVDSYNEQFF.

The rearrangement joins TRBV5-1 to TRBJ2-1, with D possibly being TRBD1 (5 bases). This CDR3 region has 14 residues. V dropped 2 bases and J dropped 7 bases, with 13 bases sitting between them. Germline V lookup: CDR1 SGHRS, CDR2 YFSETQ. CDR3 DNA sequence: TGCGCCAGCAGCTTAGGGGCCGAAGGGAATGAGCAGTTCTTC. It codes for CASSLGAEGNEQFF.

This chain connects TRBV4-1 to TRBJ2-1; possibly TRBD1 for D (5 bases). Germline assignment: CDR1 MGHRA and CDR2 YSYEKL. Trimming left V 4 bases short and J 12 bases short, with 16 bases between. This CDR3 comprises 13 residues. DNA of the CDR3: TGCGCCAGCAGCCCGCCCGGCGACAGAAGGCAGTTCTTC. It codes for CASSPPGDRRQFF.

This rearrangement joins TRBV7-9 to TRBJ2-5, with TRBD2 identical over 8 bases. V lost 5 bases to trimming and J lost 2 bases; unmatched junction nucleotides: 16. In germline, CDR1 is SEHNR, CDR2 FQNEAQ (reference sequence). The CDR3 consists of 18 residues. The CDR3 protein is CASSPSHRSGGPQETQYF. The DNA for the CDR3 is TGTGCCAGCAGCCCTTCCCACCGATCGGGGGGGCCGCAAGAGACCCAGTACTTC.

The chain has TRBV25-1 and TRBJ1-2; D gene unclear. CDR1 MGHDK and CDR2 SYGVNS come from the germline V gene. The V and J ends lost 3 bases and 6 bases respectively, with 11 bases between them. This CDR3 is 13 amino acids long. The CDR3 sequence: CASSEAGKDGYTF. In DNA form, the CDR3 reads TGTGCCAGCAGTGAGGCGGGGAAAGATGGCTACACCTTC.

The chain is built from TRBV28 and TRBJ2-7; 7 bases align to TRBD1. After removal of 5 bases from V and 6 bases from J, the junction contained 10 bases not matched to a gene. Germline V gene lookup returns CDR1 MDHEN and CDR2 SYDVKM. The CDR3 has 14 residues. The CDR3 sequence: CASSHAWTGGEQYF. The CDR3 bases are TGTGCCAGCAGTCACGCTTGGACAGGCGGCGAGCAGTACTTC.

This clone was observed a single time. This sequence joins TRBV7-8 and TRBJ1-5; 7 bases fit TRBD1. J gave up 4 bases and V 5 bases, and 14 bases lay outside the gene matches. The CDR3 sequence is 17 residues long. Germline V CDR1 and CDR2: SGHVS, FQNEAQ. The CDR3 loop reads CASSHQVWGDSNQPQHF. The CDR3 region has the DNA TGTGCCAGCAGCCATCAGGTCTGGGGGGACAGTAATCAGCCCCAGCATTTT.

This clone was observed once. The chain combines TRBV27 with TRBJ1-1, with D possibly being TRBD1 (5 bases). Trimming took off 1 base at V and 4 bases at J, with 16 bases between the two ends. The CDR3 runs 16 residues. The germline gives CDR1 MNHEY, CDR2 SMNVEV (reference sequence). The CDR3 coding sequence is TGTGCCAGCAGTTTATTCTCTGGCAGGGAGGGCACTGAAGCTTTCTTT. Protein: CASSLFSGREGTEAFF.

The genes are TRBV7-2 and TRBJ2-5; TRBD2 aligns across 8 bases. The CDR3 loop spans 15 amino acids. Germline assignment: CDR1 SGHTA and CDR2 FQGNSA. V lost 3 bases and J lost 5; bases outside the gene matches: 8. The CDR3 here is CASSFASGQGETQYF. CDR3 in DNA: TGTGCCAGCAGCTTCGCTAGCGGGCAGGGGGAGACCCAGTACTTC.

The chain is built from TRBV19 and TRBJ1-5; D possibly corresponds to TRBD1 (6 bases). Germline V gene sequence: CDR1 LNHDA, CDR2 SQIVND (reference sequence). This CDR3 is built from 14 residues. Deletions cut 3 bases from V and 7 bases from J, with 13 bases between. This chain's CDR3 is CASSIGPGGQPQHF. The CDR3 DNA sequence: TGTGCCAGTAGTATCGGCCCGGGGGGCCAGCCCCAGCATTTT.